The clone carrying this T cell receptor (beta chain) was counted only a few times. Antigen: not known. This entry belongs to a study of blood T cells in healthy people across ages. V shed 4 bases and J shed 3 bases, with 10 bases lying between them. Germline assignment: CDR1 SNHLY and CDR2 FYNNEI. CDR3 length: 13 amino acids. PCR was performed a second time for about 7 to 11 cycles using a sample-barcoded 5' primer and a J-beta primer mix. TCRdb independently ran MiXCR on the 5' RACE reads; one entry per CDR3 protein. The sample lists hundreds of thousands of distinct CDR3 sequences; roughly 64% were seen once. Study conclusions and caveats: A roughly linear fall in TCR beta diversity per million T cells was seen with increasing age.

J is TRBJ2-7 and V is TRBV2; D gene uncertain. The sequenced sample consisted of blood. The source is a man aged 25-45 years in good health. CDR3 amino acids: CASSGNSYYEQYF. The DNA for the CDR3 is TGTGCCAGCAGTGGGAACAGCTACTACGAGCAGTACTTC. Together with reference TRBV2 and TRBJ2-7, the CDR3 gives the full variable domain: EPEVTQTPSHQVTQMGQEVILRCVPISNHLYFYWYRQILGQKVEFLVSFYNNEISEKSEIFDDQFSVERPDGSNFTLKIRSTKLEDSAMYFCASSGNSYYEQYFGPGTRLTVT.